The 30 T cell receptor beta chains in this list originate from one sample, sequenced in a study of shared clonotypes between healthy human individuals. Measured with immunoSEQ multiplex PCR; TCRdb has only the in-frame clones, and not every one. The sample includes under 600,000 clones, around 78% of them seen just once. The sample comprised PBMCs. The origin of the receptors is a woman aged 35 to 49 in good health. Some clones in this sample may be carry-over from other donors' samples.

The rearrangement links TRBV4-1 to TRBJ1-1; 8 nucleotides align to TRBD1. Trimming at V came to 2 bases and at J to 7 bases, leaving 15 bases not matched to a gene. CDR1 is MGHRA, CDR2 YSYEKL, per germline. CDR3 size: 17 residues. The CDR3 DNA reads TGCGCCAGCAGCCAACCCGGAGCCGGGACAGGCCTACTTGAAGCTTTCTTT. It is translated as CASSQPGAGTGLLEAFF.

The table lists this clone with a count of one. The chain has TRBV10-3 and TRBJ1-1; 9 bases align to TRBD1. Trimming removed 5 bases from V and 0 bases from J; junction bases left unmatched: 7. CDR1 is ENHRY, CDR2 SYGVKD, per germline. The CDR3 length is 16 residues. CDR3 region: CAISKKQGAMNTEAFF. CDR3 nucleotide sequence: TGTGCCATCAGTAAAAAACAGGGGGCCATGAACACTGAAGCTTTCTTT.

The chain couples TRBV27 to TRBJ2-5; D is tentatively TRBD1 or TRBD2 (5 bases each). V shed 6 bases and J shed 5 bases, with 19 bases lying between them. The CDR3 is 15 residues long. CDR1 is MNHEY and CDR2 is SMNVEV in the germline V gene (reference sequence). CDR3 sequence reads: CASRLRGGPTETQYF. The CDR3, as DNA: TGTGCCAGCAGGCTAAGGGGCGGGCCAACGGAGACCCAGTACTTC.

This clone has just one count. The CDR3 DNA reads TGTGCCATCGCGGACACGGTTAATCCCGGGGAGCTGTTTTTT. The encoded protein is CAIADTVNPGELFF. The rearrangement joins TRBV28 to TRBJ2-2; D may be TRBD1 (5 bases). This CDR3 comprises 14 residues. V was shortened by 10 bases and J by 6 bases, with 18 bases between the two germline ends. Germline loops: CDR1 MDHEN, CDR2 SYDVKM.

This clone turned up a few times. This chain connects TRBV5-1 to TRBJ1-1, with 9 bases aligning to TRBD1. After removal of 4 bases from V and 5 bases from J, the junction contained 9 bases not matched to a gene. Germline V gene data show CDR1 as SGHRS and CDR2 as YFSETQ. This CDR3 has 15 residues. The CDR3 sequence is CASSLMTGGKTEAFF. In nucleotides, the CDR3 is TGCGCCAGCAGCCTGATGACAGGGGGTAAGACTGAAGCTTTCTTT.

This clone showed up just once. The J gene is TRBJ2-1, the V gene TRBV9, with D perhaps matching TRBD1 (5 bases). CDR1 and CDR2 from the germline V gene are SGDLS and YYNGEE. The CDR3 loop spans 15 amino acids. V was trimmed by 0 bases and J by 7 bases, leaving 14 bases between them. CDR3 coding DNA: TGTGCCAGCAGCGTAGGGCAGGGTAACTGGAATGAGCAGTTCTTC. Translated, it gives CASSVGQGNWNEQFF. The whole variable domain, filled in from reference TRBV9 and TRBJ2-1, reads DSGVTQTPKHLITATGQRVTLRCSPRSGDLSVYWYQQSLDQGLQFLIQYYNGEERAKGNILERFSAQQFPDLHSELNLSSLELGDSALYFCASSVGQGNWNEQFFGPGTRLTVL.

The chain uses TRBV7-6 and TRBJ2-5, with a weak D call TRBD1 (5 bases). Germline V gene lookup returns CDR1 SGHVS and CDR2 FNYEAQ. The CDR3 runs 15 residues. V lost 7 bases and J 5 bases, leaving 20 bases between the germline ends. The DNA of the CDR3 is TGTGCCAGCACCCAAGACCCGCAGGCAGGGGAGACCCAGTACTTC. Its translation: CASTQDPQAGETQYF.

J is TRBJ2-7 and V is TRBV5-1; D is possibly TRBD1 or TRBD2 (6 bases each). The V gene's germline CDR1 is SGHRS and CDR2 YFSETQ. The CDR3 consists of 14 residues. Trimming took off 9 bases at V and 0 bases at J, with 16 bases between the two ends. CDR3 loop: CATELEGDSYEQYF. DNA of the CDR3: TGCGCCACCGAACTGGAGGGGGACTCCTACGAGCAGTACTTC. The whole variable domain, remainder taken from reference TRBV5-1 and TRBJ2-7, is KAGVTQTPRYLIKTRGQQVTLSCSPISGHRSVSWYQQTPGQGLQFLFEYFSETQRNKGNFPGRFSGRQFSNSRSEMNVSTLELGDSALYLCATELEGDSYEQYFGPGTRLTVT.

This clone was observed a few times. A clone one base away is much larger, so this may be a read error. Additional DNA sequences in this sample encode the identical CDR3. The genes are TRBV28 and TRBJ1-5, with unresolved D. This CDR3 contains 16 residues. Germline V gives CDR1 MDHEN, CDR2 SYDVKM. The V and J ends lost 2 bases and 0 bases respectively, with 11 bases between them. CDR3: CASSLISTGSNQPQHF. The CDR3 bases are TGTGCCAGCAGTTTAATCTCCACGGGTAGCAATCAGCCCCAGCATTTT.

The chain joins TRBV7-2 to TRBJ2-7; TRBD1 aligns across 8 bases. The germline V gene has CDR1 SGHTA and CDR2 FQGNSA. CDR3 size: 15 residues. Germline trimming cut 2 bases from V and 7 bases from J; bases unmatched to any gene: 10. The CDR3 reads CASSLPTLGTGEQYF. The CDR3 DNA sequence: TGTGCCAGCAGCTTACCCACCTTAGGGACAGGAGAGCAGTACTTC.

The chain recombines TRBV27 with TRBJ1-4; D is undetermined. CDR3 length: 11 residues. V shed 5 bases and J shed 7 bases, with 5 bases lying between them. Germline CDR1 MNHEY, CDR2 SMNVEV (reference sequence). For the CDR3, the DNA is TGTGCCAGCAGTAAGGGTGAAAAACTGTTTTTT. It yields the protein CASSKGEKLFF.

The chain uses TRBV7-9 and TRBJ2-5; TRBD2 aligns across 12 bases. The germline CDR1 and CDR2 sequences are SEHNR and FQNEAQ (reference sequence). The CDR3 sequence is 19 residues long. V lost 1 base, J lost 1 base, and 10 bases stayed unmatched. DNA for the CDR3: TGTGCCAGCAGCTTAGGTGGGCGGACTAGCGGGGTTGTCCAAGAGACCCAGTACTTC. Translation gives CASSLGGRTSGVVQETQYF.

The chain combines TRBV5-1 with TRBJ2-6, with D possibly being TRBD1 (6 bases). Germline lookup yields CDR1 SGHRS and CDR2 YFSETQ. Trimming took off 4 bases at V and 2 bases at J, with 13 bases between the two ends. The CDR3 contains 16 residues. CDR3 loop: CASSVTGNAGANVLTF. CDR3 DNA sequence: TGCGCCAGCAGCGTTACAGGGAATGCTGGGGCCAACGTCCTGACTTTC.

This clone was recorded a few times. This chain connects TRBV11-2 to TRBJ1-2, with D unclear. CDR3 size: 11 residues. Germline-derived CDR1 and CDR2 are SGHAT and FQNNGV. The V end was cut by 5 bases, the J end by 6 bases, with 7 bases between. The CDR3 DNA is TGTGCCAGCAGCATGACACATGGCTACACCTTC. It is translated as CASSMTHGYTF.

The gene calls are TRBV7-2 and TRBJ2-7; D unclear. CDR1 and CDR2 (germline): SGHTA, FQGNSA. The CDR3 runs to 14 residues. V lost 2 bases and J lost 2, with 10 bases in between. DNA of the CDR3: TGTGCCAGCAGCTTATTCGGCGGAACCTACGAGCAGTACTTC. It codes for CASSLFGGTYEQYF.

The V and J genes are TRBV30 and TRBJ1-6, with a tentative D call TRBD1 (5 bases). Germline V gives CDR1 GTSNPN, CDR2 SVGIG (reference sequence). Trimming pared 3 bases from V and 8 bases from J, leaving 14 bases between. The CDR3 is 14 amino acids. CDR3 region: CAWRYKGRYSPLHF. The CDR3, as DNA: TGTGCCTGGAGATATAAGGGGCGGTATTCACCCCTCCACTTT.

The chain employs TRBV13 and TRBJ2-5, with 15 bases identical to TRBD2. Germline assignment: CDR1 PRHDT and CDR2 FYEKMQ (reference sequence). The CDR3 covers 16 residues. Unmatched junction bases numbered 5, after V lost 5 bases and J lost 4 bases. The CDR3 bases are TGTGCCAGCAGCCCACCGGGACTAGCGGGAGGAGAGACCCAGTACTTC. Translating gives CASSPPGLAGGETQYF.

V usage is TRBV29-1 and J usage is TRBJ2-7, with D maybe TRBD2 (5 bases). V was shortened by 3 bases and J by 5 bases, with 11 bases between the two germline ends. CDR3 length equals 12 residues. Germline lookup yields CDR1 SQVTM and CDR2 ANQGSEA. In DNA form, the CDR3 reads TGCAGCGTTGATCGTGGGAGCAACGAGCAGTACTTC. Its protein is CSVDRGSNEQYF.

The chain couples TRBV19 to TRBJ2-4, with D uncertain. Per the germline V gene, CDR1 is LNHDA and CDR2 is SQIVND (reference sequence). This CDR3 has 13 residues. Trimming stripped 3 bases from V and 6 bases from J, with 9 bases between. The CDR3 loop reads CASSMAKSNIQYF. The CDR3 nucleotides read TGTGCCAGTAGTATGGCCAAGTCAAACATTCAGTACTTC.

This clone has only one observation. This chain connects TRBV2 to TRBJ1-2; 7 nucleotides line up with TRBD1. Per germline, CDR1 SNHLY and CDR2 FYNNEI. V was pared by 3 bases and J by 8 bases, with 3 bases of the junction left unmatched. The CDR3 totals 12 residues. The CDR3 DNA sequence: TGTGCCAGCAGTGAGAGGGGGCGAGGCTACACCTTC. Translated: CASSERGRGYTF.

This chain joins TRBV27 and TRBJ1-2; D remains unclear. CDR3 length: 13 residues. Trimming left V 2 bases short and J 4 bases short, with 8 bases between. CDR1 is MNHEY and CDR2 is SMNVEV in the germline V gene (reference sequence). This chain's CDR3 is CASSLLDGYGYTF. Written as DNA, the CDR3 is TGTGCCAGCAGTTTACTGGACGGCTATGGCTACACCTTC.

The V call is TRBV5-4, the J call TRBJ2-1, with TRBD2 matching 14 bases. With 4 bases clipped from V and 9 bases from J, the junction kept 9 bases outside the gene matches. CDR3 length equals 16 residues. Per germline, CDR1 SGHNT and CDR2 YYREEE (reference sequence). The CDR3 DNA is TGTGCCAGCAGCCTAGGGACTAGCGGGAGAAGGGGTGAGCAGTTCTTC. This gives the protein CASSLGTSGRRGEQFF.

This chain connects TRBV7-3 to TRBJ2-3; D is possibly TRBD2 (5 bases). CDR1 and CDR2 from the germline V gene are SGHTA and FQGTGA. V was shortened by 5 bases and J by 2 bases, with 20 bases between the two germline ends. The CDR3 has 17 residues. CDR3 residues: CASSPGIRDTPTDTQYF. The CDR3 DNA reads as TGTGCCAGCAGCCCCGGAATCCGGGATACGCCCACAGATACGCAGTATTTT.

V is TRBV5-6 and J is TRBJ1-2; 8 nucleotides line up with TRBD1. CDR3 length: 14 amino acids. Per the germline V gene, CDR1 is SGHDT and CDR2 is YYEEEE. V was clipped by 4 bases and J by 4 bases; unmatched bases: 6. The CDR3 sequence: CASSPQGAGYGYTF. CDR3 DNA sequence: TGTGCCAGCAGCCCGCAGGGGGCCGGCTATGGCTACACCTTC. The entire variable domain, with the rest obtained from reference TRBV5-6 and TRBJ1-2, is as follows: DAGVTQSPTHLIKTRGQQVTLRCSPKSGHDTVSWYQQALGQGPQFIFQYYEEEERQRGNFPDRFSGHQFPNYSSELNVNALLLGDSALYLCASSPQGAGYGYTFGSGTRLTVV.

V gene TRBV7-2 combines with J gene TRBJ2-1, with 7 bases fitting TRBD2. The CDR3 sequence is 16 residues long. The germline gives CDR1 SGHTA, CDR2 FQGNSA. V lost 5 bases, J lost 6 bases, and 13 bases stayed unmatched. CDR3 sequence (DNA): TGTGCCAGCAGCATTGTGGGCGGGAGTTTCGGCAATGAGCAGTTCTTC. Translation gives CASSIVGGSFGNEQFF.

The chain combines TRBV6-5 with TRBJ2-7; TRBD2 aligns across 7 bases. Germline values: CDR1 MNHEY, CDR2 SVGAGI. This CDR3 region has 14 residues. V trimming: 6 bases; J trimming: 0 bases; junction bases outside the gene matches: 5. Here the CDR3 reads CASSPGRSSYEQYF. The CDR3 DNA is TGTGCCAGCAGCCCCGGGAGGAGCTCCTACGAGCAGTACTTC.

For the CDR3, the DNA is TGTGCCAGCAGCCAAGCGTGGGGGGCCGGGGAGCAGTTCTTC. Translated: CASSQAWGAGEQFF. The chain uses TRBV14 and TRBJ2-1, with D perhaps TRBD1 or TRBD2 (6 bases each). The CDR3 loop spans 14 amino acids. Trimming removed 1 base from V and 10 bases from J, with 14 bases in between. CDR1 SGHDN and CDR2 FVKESK come from the germline V gene. The full variable domain, its missing parts supplied by reference TRBV14 and TRBJ2-1, is EAGVTQFPSHSVIEKGQTVTLRCDPISGHDNLYWYRRVMGKEIKFLLHFVKESKQDESGMPNNRFLAERTGGTYSTLKVQPAELEDSGVYFCASSQAWGAGEQFFGPGTRLTVL.

The rearrangement uses TRBV11-2 and TRBJ1-4, with 7 bases lining up with TRBD1. The CDR3 extends over 14 amino acids. The germline gives CDR1 SGHAT, CDR2 FQNNGV. The J segment lost 7 bases and the V segment lost 3 bases, leaving 5 bases of the junction unmatched. The CDR3 region has the DNA TGTGCCAGCAGCTTCCAGGGGGTGGGTGAAAAACTGTTTTTT. This sequence encodes CASSFQGVGEKLFF.

The chain couples TRBV10-3 to TRBJ2-7; D is uncertain. V was trimmed by 10 bases and J by 0 bases, leaving 10 bases between them. Germline CDR1 ENHRY, CDR2 SYGVKD. The CDR3 consists of 12 residues. The CDR3 is CATGRSSYEQYF. The CDR3 nucleotides read TGTGCCACCGGACGCAGCTCCTACGAGCAGTACTTC.

The gene calls are TRBV7-2 and TRBJ2-7; D may match TRBD1 or TRBD2 (6 bases each). Germline V gene lookup returns CDR1 SGHTA and CDR2 FQGNSA. The CDR3 totals 14 residues. V gave up 5 bases and J gave up 9 bases, with 20 bases separating them. The CDR3 here is CASSPRTTGKGQYF. The CDR3 DNA reads TGTGCCAGCAGCCCTCGGACTACAGGGAAGGGGCAGTACTTC. The full variable domain, in which reference TRBV7-2 and TRBJ2-7 provide the parts outside the CDR3, is GAGVSQSPSNKVTEKGKDVELRCDPISGHTALYWYRQSLGQGLEFLIYFQGNSAPDKSGLPSDRFSAERTGGSVSTLTIQRTQQEDSAVYLCASSPRTTGKGQYFGPGTRLTVT.